Listed below are T cell receptor beta chains from one sample, sequenced in a study of T cells in Graves' hyperthyroidism and ophthalmopathy. A single record per CDR3 protein comes from TCRdb applying MiXCR to the multiplex PCR reads. The sample shows 550,000 to 650,000 distinct CDR3 sequences, roughly 13% of them seen only once. The specimen was blood. Receptors originate from a woman aged 25 to 39 with Graves' hyperthyroidism that later progressed to Graves' ophthalmopathy. Each CDR3 is given with its conserved first and last residue. The D gene is left open where the match is weak. Part of the rows lack a size; the others show once, few, many or a class for expanded clones.

V gene: TRBV28; clone size: .; D gene: .; J gene: TRBJ1-6; CDR3 DNA: TGTGCCAGCAGTTCCTTTATGGGTAATTCACCCCTCCACTTT; CDR3 protein: CASSSFMGNSPLHF
V gene: TRBV12-5; clone size: many; D gene: TRBD2; J gene: TRBJ2-1; CDR3 DNA: TGTGCTAGTGGTAGCGAACTAGCGGGATACAATGAGCAGTTCTTC; CDR3 protein: CASGSELAGYNEQFF
V gene: TRBV28; clone size: many; D gene: TRBD1; J gene: TRBJ1-2; CDR3 DNA: TGTGCCAGCAGTGCTGGACAGGGCTATGGCTACACCTTC; CDR3 protein: CASSAGQGYGYTF
V gene: TRBV7-2; clone size: few; D gene: TRBD2; J gene: TRBJ2-7; CDR3 DNA: TGTGCCAGCAGCGTTAGCGGGAGCCTCGAGCAGTACTTC; CDR3 protein: CASSVSGSLEQYF
V gene: TRBV20-1; clone size: few; D gene: .; J gene: TRBJ1-2; CDR3 DNA: TGCAGTGCTAGAGATAGCGCGTATGGCTACACCTTC; CDR3 protein: CSARDSAYGYTF
V gene: TRBV29-1; clone size: few; D gene: .; J gene: TRBJ2-6; CDR3 DNA: TGCAGCGTTGAAGTGACACTGAACGAGGTGGTGGGGGCCAACGTCCTGACTTTC; CDR3 protein: CSVEVTLNEVVGANVLTF
V gene: TRBV10-3; clone size: .; D gene: .; J gene: TRBJ2-5; CDR3 DNA: TGTGCCATTTCCTCCGGGACTCTGGGGCAAGAGACCCAGTACTTC; CDR3 protein: CAISSGTLGQETQYF
V gene: TRBV5-1; clone size: many; D gene: .; J gene: TRBJ2-2; CDR3 DNA: TGCGCCAGCAGCCCGGGTTACCAGTCCGCGAACACCGGGGAGCTGTTTTTT; CDR3 protein: CASSPGYQSANTGELFF
V gene: TRBV20-1; clone size: .; D gene: TRBD2; J gene: TRBJ2-7; CDR3 DNA: TGCAGTGGGGAGCGGGAGTACGAGCAGTACTTC; CDR3 protein: CSGEREYEQYF
V gene: TRBV20-1; clone size: .; D gene: TRBD2; J gene: TRBJ2-5; CDR3 DNA: TGCAGTGCTGTTTGGCCTAGCGGGAGGACAGAGACCCAGTACTTC; CDR3 protein: CSAVWPSGRTETQYF
V gene: TRBV2; clone size: many; D gene: TRBD2; J gene: TRBJ2-3; CDR3 DNA: TGTGCCAGCAGTGTAGATCTAGCGGGAGCCACAGATACGCAGTATTTT; CDR3 protein: CASSVDLAGATDTQYF
V gene: TRBV6-1; clone size: few; D gene: TRBD1; J gene: TRBJ1-4; CDR3 DNA: TGTGCCAGCAGTAACAGGGGGCGCGCGGCGGTTGGATCAACTAATGAAAAACTGTTTTTT; CDR3 protein: CASSNRGRAAVGSTNEKLFF
V gene: TRBV6-1; clone size: many; D gene: .; J gene: TRBJ1-2; CDR3 DNA: TGTGCCAGCAGCCTTGGGACTGCCGGAGGCTACACCTTC; CDR3 protein: CASSLGTAGGYTF
V gene: TRBV2; clone size: many; D gene: TRBD2; J gene: TRBJ2-4; CDR3 DNA: TGTGCCAGCAGTGAATCCGGGAGGGCCAAAAACATTCAGTACTTC; CDR3 protein: CASSESGRAKNIQYF
V gene: TRBV9; clone size: .; D gene: TRBD2; J gene: TRBJ2-1; CDR3 DNA: TGTGCCAGCAGCCCCGCGGGGGGAGTATACAATGAGCAGTTCTTC; CDR3 protein: CASSPAGGVYNEQFF
V gene: TRBV12-3/TRBV12-4; clone size: .; D gene: .; J gene: TRBJ1-6; CDR3 DNA: TGTGCCAGCACCTCTCAGGGAACGAATAATTCACCCCTCCACTTT; CDR3 protein: CASTSQGTNNSPLHF
V gene: TRBV9; clone size: once; D gene: TRBD2; J gene: TRBJ2-1; CDR3 DNA: TGTGCCAGCAGCGTAGGGGGGGGGGATGAGCAGTTCTTC; CDR3 protein: CASSVGGGDEQFF
V gene: TRBV4-1; clone size: .; D gene: TRBD2; J gene: TRBJ2-1; CDR3 DNA: TGCGCCAGCAGCCAAGATCGTAGCGGGAGGGGTAATGAGCAGTTCTTC; CDR3 protein: CASSQDRSGRGNEQFF
V gene: TRBV6-5; clone size: many; D gene: .; J gene: TRBJ2-7; CDR3 DNA: TGTGCCAGCAAGTTAGAAATTCAGACTTACGAGCAGTACTTC; CDR3 protein: CASKLEIQTYEQYF
V gene: TRBV19; clone size: many; D gene: .; J gene: TRBJ1-5; CDR3 DNA: TGTGCCAGTAGTATAAATCATAGCAATCAGCCCCAGCATTTT; CDR3 protein: CASSINHSNQPQHF
V gene: TRBV27; clone size: many; D gene: .; J gene: TRBJ1-1; CDR3 DNA: TGTGCCTCCAGCGGGGGCGCGGGAACTGAAGCTTTCTTT; CDR3 protein: CASSGGAGTEAFF
V gene: TRBV10-3; clone size: many; D gene: TRBD1; J gene: TRBJ1-1; CDR3 DNA: TGTGCCATCAGCTCGGGGCAGGGGGACACTGAAGCTTTCTTT; CDR3 protein: CAISSGQGDTEAFF
V gene: TRBV5-6; clone size: .; D gene: TRBD1; J gene: TRBJ1-1; CDR3 DNA: TGTGCCAGCAGCTTTGGGACAGGGTTGCCTTTCTTT; CDR3 protein: CASSFGTGLPFF
V gene: TRBV7-2; clone size: many; D gene: .; J gene: TRBJ2-2; CDR3 DNA: TGTGCCAGCAGCTTAGACGGGAGCGCGTCCGGGGAGCTGTTTTTT; CDR3 protein: CASSLDGSASGELFF
V gene: TRBV20-1; clone size: many; D gene: TRBD1; J gene: TRBJ1-5; CDR3 DNA: TGCAGTGCCCAGGCAGGACAGGCGAATCAGCCCCAGCATTTT; CDR3 protein: CSAQAGQANQPQHF
V gene: TRBV5-1; clone size: many; D gene: TRBD2; J gene: TRBJ2-5; CDR3 DNA: TGCGCCAGCAGCTCCAGCGGGGACCAAGAGACCCAGTACTTC; CDR3 protein: CASSSSGDQETQYF
V gene: TRBV5-1; clone size: .; D gene: TRBD1; J gene: TRBJ1-1; CDR3 DNA: TGCGCCAGCAGTTTGCAGGGGGCTTGGACTGAAGCTTTCTTT; CDR3 protein: CASSLQGAWTEAFF
V gene: TRBV12-3/TRBV12-4; clone size: many; D gene: TRBD1; J gene: TRBJ2-4; CDR3 DNA: TGTGCCAGCAGGACAGGGAGTTGGATGGGCAAAAACATTCAGTACTTC; CDR3 protein: CASRTGSWMGKNIQYF
V gene: TRBV7-2; clone size: few; D gene: TRBD1; J gene: TRBJ1-4; CDR3 DNA: TGTGCCAGCAGCTCCCGACAGGGAGGGGGGGAAAAACTGTTTTTT; CDR3 protein: CASSSRQGGGEKLFF
V gene: TRBV7-2; clone size: many; D gene: .; J gene: TRBJ2-7; CDR3 DNA: TGTGCCAGCAGCTTATCGTCGGTAGCGACCTACGAGCAGTACTTC; CDR3 protein: CASSLSSVATYEQYF